This T cell receptor (beta chain) derives from a study of early T cells in non-severe SARS-CoV-2 infection. Study background: The study sequenced bulk RNA from unsorted whole blood, with chains unpaired. Broader study findings: The matching step, a VDJdb search, favored anti-spike CD8 responses and missed private and CD4 specificities.

Tagging with unique molecular identifiers was applied to individual cDNA molecules. MiXCR, run by TCRdb on the 5' RACE reads, gives a single entry per CDR3 protein. This repertoire shows approximately 28,000 distinct CDR3 sequences, roughly 4.6% found once; its top ten account for approximately 5.4%. This clonotype was seen ten or more times. Its target is unknown. This clonotype originated in an adult who was a healthcare worker with PCR-confirmed SARS-CoV-2 infection or an uninfected control (not recorded which). Sequenced here: whole blood, sampled at baseline.

CDR3 nucleotides: TGTGCCAGCTCACCCAACCAACTAACCGACAGGGAGGGGCAGTTCTTC. The encoded protein is CASSPNQLTDREGQFF. The chain uses TRBV18 and TRBJ2-1; D possibly uses TRBD1 or TRBD2 (7 bases each). Germline loops: CDR1 KGHSH, CDR2 LQKENI. With 3 bases removed from V and 12 bases from J, the gap between germline ends came to 24 bases. CDR3 size: 16 residues.